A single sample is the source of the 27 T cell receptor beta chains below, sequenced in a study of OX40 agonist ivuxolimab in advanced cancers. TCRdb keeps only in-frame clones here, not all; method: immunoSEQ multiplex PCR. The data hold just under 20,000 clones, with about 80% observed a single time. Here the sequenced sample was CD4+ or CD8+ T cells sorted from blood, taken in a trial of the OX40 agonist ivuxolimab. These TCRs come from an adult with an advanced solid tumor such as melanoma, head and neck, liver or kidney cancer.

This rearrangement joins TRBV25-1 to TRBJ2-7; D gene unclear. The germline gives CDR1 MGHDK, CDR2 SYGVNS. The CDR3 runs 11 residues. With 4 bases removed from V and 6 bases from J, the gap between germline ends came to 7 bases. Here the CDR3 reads CASSALTEQYF. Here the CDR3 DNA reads TGTGCCAGCAGTGCACTCACCGAGCAGTACTTC.

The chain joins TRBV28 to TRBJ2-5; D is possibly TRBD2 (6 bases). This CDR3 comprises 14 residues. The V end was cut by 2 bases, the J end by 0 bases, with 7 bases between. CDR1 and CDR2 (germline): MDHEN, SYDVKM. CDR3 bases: TGTGCCAGCAGTTTAGGCGGGAACCAAGAGACCCAGTACTTC. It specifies CASSLGGNQETQYF.

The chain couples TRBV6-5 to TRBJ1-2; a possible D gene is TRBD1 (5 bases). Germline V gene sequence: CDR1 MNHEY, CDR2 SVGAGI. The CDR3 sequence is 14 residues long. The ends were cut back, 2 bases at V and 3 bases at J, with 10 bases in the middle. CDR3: CASSYTAGHYGYTF. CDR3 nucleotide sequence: TGTGCCAGCAGTTACACCGCGGGACACTATGGCTACACCTTC.

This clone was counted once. CDR3 sequence (DNA): TGTGCCAGTAGTATCGTAGGGCCAAATGGCTACACCTTC. It codes for CASSIVGPNGYTF. The V call is TRBV19, the J call TRBJ1-2; the D is unclear. The CDR3 spans 13 residues. The germline V and J ends were trimmed by 3 bases and 6 bases, with 11 bases remaining between them. Germline CDR1 LNHDA, CDR2 SQIVND (reference sequence).

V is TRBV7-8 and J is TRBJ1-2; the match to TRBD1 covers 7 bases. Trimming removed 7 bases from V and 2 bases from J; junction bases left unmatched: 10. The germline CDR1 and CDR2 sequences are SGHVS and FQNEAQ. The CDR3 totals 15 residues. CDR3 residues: CASTQDRQGNYGYTF. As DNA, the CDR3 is TGTGCCAGCACCCAGGATCGACAGGGAAACTATGGCTACACCTTC.

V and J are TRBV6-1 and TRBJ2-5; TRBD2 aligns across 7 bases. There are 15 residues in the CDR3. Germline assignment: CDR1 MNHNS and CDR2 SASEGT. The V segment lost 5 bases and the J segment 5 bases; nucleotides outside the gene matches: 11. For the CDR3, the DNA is TGTGCCAGCAGTCCGCGGGGAGGGCTAGGGGAGACCCAGTACTTC. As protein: CASSPRGGLGETQYF.

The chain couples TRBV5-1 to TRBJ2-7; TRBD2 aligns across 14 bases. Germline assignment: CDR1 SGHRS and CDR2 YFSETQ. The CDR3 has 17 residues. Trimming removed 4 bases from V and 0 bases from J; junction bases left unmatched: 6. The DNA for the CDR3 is TGCGCCAGCAGCAAGGGACTAGCGGGGGCCAGCTCCTACGAGCAGTACTTC. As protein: CASSKGLAGASSYEQYF.

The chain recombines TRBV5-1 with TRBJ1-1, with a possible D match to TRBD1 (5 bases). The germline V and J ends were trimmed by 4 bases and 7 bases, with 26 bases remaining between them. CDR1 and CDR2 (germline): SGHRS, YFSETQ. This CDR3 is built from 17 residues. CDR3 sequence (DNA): TGCGCCAGCAGCGGAACCCGGGACCGTGGGTCGTATAGTGAAGCTTTCTTT. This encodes CASSGTRDRGSYSEAFF.

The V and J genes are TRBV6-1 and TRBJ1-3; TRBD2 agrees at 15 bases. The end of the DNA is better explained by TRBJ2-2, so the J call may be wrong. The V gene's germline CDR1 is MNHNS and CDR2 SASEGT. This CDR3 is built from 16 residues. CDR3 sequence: CASSGTSGRVGGELFF. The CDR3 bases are TGTGCCAGCAGTGGGACTAGCGGGAGGGTCGGCGGGGAGCTGTTTTTT.

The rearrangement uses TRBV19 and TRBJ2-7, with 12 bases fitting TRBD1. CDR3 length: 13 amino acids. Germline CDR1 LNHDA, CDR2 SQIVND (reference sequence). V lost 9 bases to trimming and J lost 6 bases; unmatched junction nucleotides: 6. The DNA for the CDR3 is TGTGCCAGCACCGGGACAGGGGGCTTCGAGCAGTACTTC. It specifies CASTGTGGFEQYF.

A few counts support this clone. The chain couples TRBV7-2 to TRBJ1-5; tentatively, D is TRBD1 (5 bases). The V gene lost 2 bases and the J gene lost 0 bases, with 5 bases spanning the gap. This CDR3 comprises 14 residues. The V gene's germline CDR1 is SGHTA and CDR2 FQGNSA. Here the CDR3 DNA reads TGTGCCAGCAGCTTACAGGGTAGCAATCAGCCCCAGCATTTT. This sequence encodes CASSLQGSNQPQHF.

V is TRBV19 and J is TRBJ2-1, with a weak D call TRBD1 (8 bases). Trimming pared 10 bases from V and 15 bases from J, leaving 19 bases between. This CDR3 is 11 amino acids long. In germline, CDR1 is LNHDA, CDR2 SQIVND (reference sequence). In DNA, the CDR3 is TGTGCCACCATGGACAGGGAGGGGTGGTTCTTC. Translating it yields CATMDREGWFF.

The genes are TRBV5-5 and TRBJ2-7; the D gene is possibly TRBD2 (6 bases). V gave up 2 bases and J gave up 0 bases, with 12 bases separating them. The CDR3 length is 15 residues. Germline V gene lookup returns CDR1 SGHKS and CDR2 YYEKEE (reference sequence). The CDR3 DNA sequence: TGTGCCAGCAGCTTCGGCGGGGATAGCTCCTACGAGCAGTACTTC. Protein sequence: CASSFGGDSSYEQYF.

This CDR3 reads CATSKVIGGDSEQYF. As DNA, the CDR3 is TGTGCCACCAGCAAAGTAATCGGGGGAGACTCCGAGCAGTACTTC. The chain has TRBV15 and TRBJ2-7, with D possibly being TRBD2 (6 bases). Trimming took 4 bases from V and 6 from J, leaving 19 bases between them. The CDR3 extends over 15 amino acids. Germline V gene lookup returns CDR1 LNHNV and CDR2 YYDKDF (reference sequence).

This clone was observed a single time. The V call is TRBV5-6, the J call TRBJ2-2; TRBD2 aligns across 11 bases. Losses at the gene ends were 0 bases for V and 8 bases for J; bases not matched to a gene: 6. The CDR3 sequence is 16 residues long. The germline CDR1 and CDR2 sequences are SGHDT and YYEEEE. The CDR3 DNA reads TGTGCCAGCAGCTTGGAGCTAGCGGGAGGCGCGGGGGAGCTGTTTTTT. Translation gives CASSLELAGGAGELFF. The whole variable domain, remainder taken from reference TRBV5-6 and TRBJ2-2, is DAGVTQSPTHLIKTRGQQVTLRCSPKSGHDTVSWYQQALGQGPQFIFQYYEEEERQRGNFPDRFSGHQFPNYSSELNVNALLLGDSALYLCASSLELAGGAGELFFGEGSRLTVL.

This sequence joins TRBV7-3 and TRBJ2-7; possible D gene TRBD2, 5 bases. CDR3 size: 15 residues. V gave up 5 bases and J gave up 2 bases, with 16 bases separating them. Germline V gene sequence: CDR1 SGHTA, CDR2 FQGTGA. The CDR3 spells CASSPTRSATYEQYF. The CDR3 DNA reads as TGTGCCAGCAGCCCAACTAGGTCGGCCACCTACGAGCAGTACTTC.

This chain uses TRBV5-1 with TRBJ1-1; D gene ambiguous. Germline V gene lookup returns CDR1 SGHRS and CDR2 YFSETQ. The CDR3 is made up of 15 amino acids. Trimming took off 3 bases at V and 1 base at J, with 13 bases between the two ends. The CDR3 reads CASSSRTAGNTEAFF. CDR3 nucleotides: TGCGCCAGCAGCTCGCGGACGGCCGGGAACACTGAAGCTTTCTTT. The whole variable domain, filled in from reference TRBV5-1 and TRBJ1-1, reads KAGVTQTPRYLIKTRGQQVTLSCSPISGHRSVSWYQQTPGQGLQFLFEYFSETQRNKGNFPGRFSGRQFSNSRSEMNVSTLELGDSALYLCASSSRTAGNTEAFFGQGTRLTVV.

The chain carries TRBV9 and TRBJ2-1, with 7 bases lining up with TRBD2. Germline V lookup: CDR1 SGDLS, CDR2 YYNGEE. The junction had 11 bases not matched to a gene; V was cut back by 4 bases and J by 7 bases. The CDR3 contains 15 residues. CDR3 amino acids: CASSSLLGGANEQFF. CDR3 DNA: TGTGCCAGCAGCTCTCTACTGGGAGGGGCAAATGAGCAGTTCTTC.

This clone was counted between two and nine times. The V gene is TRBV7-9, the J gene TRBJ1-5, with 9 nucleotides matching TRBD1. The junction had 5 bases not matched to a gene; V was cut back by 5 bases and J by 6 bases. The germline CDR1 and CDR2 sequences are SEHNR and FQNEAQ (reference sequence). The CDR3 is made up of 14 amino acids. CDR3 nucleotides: TGTGCCAGCAGCACCGACAGGGGGTTTCAGCCCCAGCATTTT. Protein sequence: CASSTDRGFQPQHF.

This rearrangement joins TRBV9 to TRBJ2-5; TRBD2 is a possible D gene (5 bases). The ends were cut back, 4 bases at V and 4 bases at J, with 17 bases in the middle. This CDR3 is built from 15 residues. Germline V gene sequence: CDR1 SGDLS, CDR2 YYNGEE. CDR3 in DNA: TGTGCCAGCAGCCCCCGGGAAGGGAGTGTAGAGACCCAGTACTTC. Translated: CASSPREGSVETQYF. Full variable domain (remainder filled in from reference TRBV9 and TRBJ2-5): DSGVTQTPKHLITATGQRVTLRCSPRSGDLSVYWYQQSLDQGLQFLIQYYNGEERAKGNILERFSAQQFPDLHSELNLSSLELGDSALYFCASSPREGSVETQYFGPGTRLLVL.

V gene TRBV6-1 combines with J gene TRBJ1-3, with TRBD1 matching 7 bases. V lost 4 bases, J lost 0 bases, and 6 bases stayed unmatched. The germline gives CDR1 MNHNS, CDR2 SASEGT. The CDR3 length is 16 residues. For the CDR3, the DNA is TGTGCCAGCAGTGCGGACAGGCAGAGCTCTGGAAACACCATATATTTT. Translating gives CASSADRQSSGNTIYF.

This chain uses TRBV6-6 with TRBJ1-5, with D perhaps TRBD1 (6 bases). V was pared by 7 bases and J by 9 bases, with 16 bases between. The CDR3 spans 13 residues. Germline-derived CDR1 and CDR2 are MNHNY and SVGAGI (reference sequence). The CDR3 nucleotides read TGTGCCAGCACCCGGGACACCGGGAGGCCCCAGCATTTT. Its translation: CASTRDTGRPQHF.

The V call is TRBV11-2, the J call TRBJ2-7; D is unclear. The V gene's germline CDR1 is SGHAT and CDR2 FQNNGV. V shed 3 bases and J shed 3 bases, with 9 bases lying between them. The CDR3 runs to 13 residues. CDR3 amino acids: CASSFSTGYEQYF. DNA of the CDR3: TGTGCCAGCAGCTTTTCCACGGGCTACGAGCAGTACTTC.

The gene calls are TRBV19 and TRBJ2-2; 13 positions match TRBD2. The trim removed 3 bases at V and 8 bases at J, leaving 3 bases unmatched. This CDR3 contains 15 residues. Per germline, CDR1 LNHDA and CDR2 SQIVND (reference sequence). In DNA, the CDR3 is TGTGCCAGTAGTATTCGGACTAGCGGGAGTGGGGAGCTGTTTTTT. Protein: CASSIRTSGSGELFF.

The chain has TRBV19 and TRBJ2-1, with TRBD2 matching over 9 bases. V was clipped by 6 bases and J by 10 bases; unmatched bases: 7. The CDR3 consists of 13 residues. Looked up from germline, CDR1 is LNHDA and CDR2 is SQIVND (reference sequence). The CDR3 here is CASRVAGEGEQFF. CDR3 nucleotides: TGTGCCAGTAGAGTAGCGGGGGAGGGGGAGCAGTTCTTC. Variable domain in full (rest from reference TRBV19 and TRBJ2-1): DGGITQSPKYLFRKEGQNVTLSCEQNLNHDAMYWYRQDPGQGLRLIYYSQIVNDFQKGDIAEGYSVSREKKESFPLTVTSAQKNPTAFYLCASRVAGEGEQFFGPGTRLTVL.

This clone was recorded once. The CDR3 here is CAIRRDLYEQYF. The CDR3, as DNA: TGTGCCATCAGGCGGGACTTATACGAGCAGTACTTC. The chain carries TRBV27 and TRBJ2-7; possible D gene TRBD2, 6 bases. The CDR3 loop spans 12 amino acids. V lost 10 bases and J lost 4, with 14 bases in between. CDR1 and CDR2 (germline): MNHEY, SMNVEV (reference sequence).

The chain's CDR3 is CASSPSTATDTQYF. Here the CDR3 DNA reads TGTGCCAGCAGCCCCTCGACAGCCACAGATACGCAGTATTTT. This chain links TRBV6-5 with TRBJ2-3, with a weak D call TRBD1 (5 bases). The germline V gene encodes CDR1 MNHEY and CDR2 SVGAGI. The CDR3 runs 14 residues. Trimming removed 6 bases from V and 2 bases from J, with 12 bases in between.